One and the same sample provided the 19 T cell receptor beta chains below, sequenced in a study of immune evolution from preneoplasia to lung adenocarcinoma. Sequenced by immunoSEQ multiplex PCR; TCRdb stores in-frame clones only, minus some. The sample comprises about 11,000 clones, over 70% of which are singletons, and 25% to 35% rests with the top ten. Material: FFPE normal lung tissue adjacent to the tumor. The receptors derive from a person aged 60 to 70 with lung adenocarcinoma. Some clones in this sample may be carry-over from other donors' samples.

CDR3 in DNA: TGTGCCAGCAGCCCCGCCCCGAGCTCCTACAATGAGCAGTTCTTC. This codes for CASSPAPSSYNEQFF. The chain joins TRBV7-3 to TRBJ2-1; D is unclear. Germline CDR1 reads SGHTA; CDR2 reads FQGTGA. With 5 bases removed from V and 0 bases from J, the gap between germline ends came to 11 bases. This CDR3 contains 15 residues. The full variable domain, completed using reference TRBV7-3 and TRBJ2-1, is GAGVSQTPSNKVTEKGKYVELRCDPISGHTALYWYRQSLGQGPEFLIYFQGTGAADDSGLPNDRFFAVRPEGSVSTLKIQRTERGDSAVYLCASSPAPSSYNEQFFGPGTRLTVL.

V and J are TRBV5-6 and TRBJ1-3; possibly TRBD1 for D (5 bases). The CDR3 spans 17 residues. Germline V lookup: CDR1 SGHDT, CDR2 YYEEEE. The V gene lost 4 bases and the J gene lost 3 bases, with 20 bases spanning the gap. CDR3 loop: CASSRRSAGYVGNTIYF. DNA of the CDR3: TGTGCCAGCAGCCGAAGAAGCGCAGGGTACGTTGGAAACACCATATATTTT.

J is TRBJ2-1 and V is TRBV6-4; TRBD2 agrees at 9 bases. The CDR3 extends over 13 amino acids. Trimming removed 4 bases from V and 8 bases from J; junction bases left unmatched: 3. The germline CDR1 and CDR2 sequences are MRHNA and SNTAGT. DNA for the CDR3: TGTGCCAGCAGTGTAGCGGGAGAATATGAGCAGTTCTTC. Translated: CASSVAGEYEQFF.

There are a few counts of this clone. The rearrangement uses TRBV5-8 and TRBJ2-5, with D hard to call. CDR3 length: 13 amino acids. The V end was cut by 2 bases, the J end by 4 bases, with 9 bases between. Germline assignment: CDR1 SGHTS and CDR2 YDEGEE. The CDR3 reads CASSFQSLETQYF. The CDR3, as DNA: TGTGCCAGCAGCTTTCAGAGCTTAGAGACCCAGTACTTC.

In regard to this clone: One end of the junction varies from germline; a read error may be responsible. This CDR3 is CASSLPQGLGNSPLHF. As DNA, the CDR3 is TGCGCCAGCAGTTTGCCACAGGGTCTCGGTAATTCACCCCTCCACTTT. The chain is built from TRBV28 and TRBJ1-6; maybe TRBD1 (6 bases). CDR3 size: 16 residues. Germline V gene lookup returns CDR1 MDHEN and CDR2 SYDVKM.

About this clone: A junction boundary mismatches the germline segment, possibly from a read error. The V and J genes are TRBV10-1 and TRBJ2-5, with 9 bases fitting TRBD2. Germline CDR1 is WNHNN and CDR2 is SYGVQD (reference sequence). This CDR3 is built from 13 residues. The CDR3 nucleotides are TGCGCCAGCAGTGAGTCCTTTAGCGGGAGTCCAAACTTC. Protein: CASSESFSGSPNF.

The chain carries TRBV10-2 and TRBJ1-1; weak D call: TRBD1 (6 bases). V was pared by 6 bases and J by 3 bases, with 14 bases between. The germline V gene encodes CDR1 WSHSY and CDR2 SAAADI. This CDR3 is built from 14 residues. CDR3 region: CASRSGGGDTEAFF. Written as DNA, the CDR3 is TGCGCCAGCAGGTCGGGGGGCGGGGACACTGAAGCTTTCTTT.

The V and J genes are TRBV4-2 and TRBJ2-1; D not resolved. This CDR3 is built from 14 residues. Germline loops: CDR1 LGHNA, CDR2 YNFKEQ. The germline V and J ends were trimmed by 4 bases and 4 bases, with 11 bases remaining between them. CDR3 residues: CASSPNLGYNEQFF. Here the CDR3 DNA reads TGTGCCAGCAGCCCTAACCTTGGGTACAATGAGCAGTTCTTC.

V gene TRBV2 combines with J gene TRBJ1-1; unclear D gene. CDR1 and CDR2 (germline): SNHLY, FYNNEI. There are 13 residues in the CDR3. V was shortened by 3 bases and J by 0 bases, with 5 bases between the two germline ends. The CDR3 region is CASSEGMNTEAFF. CDR3 DNA sequence: TGTGCCAGCAGTGAGGGAATGAACACTGAAGCTTTCTTT.

The chain recombines TRBV6-6 with TRBJ1-5; D is possibly TRBD1 (5 bases). Trimming cost V 6 bases and J 5 bases, with 11 bases left between them. The length of the CDR3 is 13 residues. CDR1 is MNHNY, CDR2 SVGAGI, per germline (reference sequence). The CDR3 here is CASRPGSHQPQHF. The CDR3 region has the DNA TGTGCCAGCAGACCAGGGTCCCATCAGCCCCAGCATTTT.

This sequence joins TRBV5-4 and TRBJ2-3; D is uncertain. CDR1 and CDR2 from the germline V gene are SGHNT and YYREEE (reference sequence). The CDR3 runs to 15 residues. V was clipped by 0 bases and J by 3 bases, with 11 bases between them. Written as DNA, the CDR3 is TGTGCCAGCAGCTTGGGCCCCGTTGCTACAGATACGCAGTATTTT. Translating gives CASSLGPVATDTQYF.

DNA of the CDR3: TGTGCCTGGAGGATAGGGCCGACAGATACGCAGTATTTT. This encodes CAWRIGPTDTQYF. The gene calls are TRBV30 and TRBJ2-3; no definite D call. CDR3 length: 13 residues. Germline V gene sequence: CDR1 GTSNPN, CDR2 SVGIG (reference sequence). Trimming pared 3 bases from V and 3 bases from J, leaving 10 bases between.

This clone is medium-sized. The genes are TRBV2 and TRBJ1-1; weak D call: TRBD1 (5 bases). The V end lost 6 bases, the J end lost 0 bases, and 11 bases lay between the germline ends. CDR3 size: 14 residues. Germline loops: CDR1 SNHLY, CDR2 FYNNEI. The CDR3 region has the DNA TGTGCCAGCAGCCCGGGACGGATGAACACTGAAGCTTTCTTT. It codes for CASSPGRMNTEAFF.

A single count supports this clone. J is TRBJ2-7 and V is TRBV19, with D possibly called TRBD1 or TRBD2 (5 bases each). Germline V gene lookup returns CDR1 LNHDA and CDR2 SQIVND (reference sequence). V lost 5 bases and J 0 bases, leaving 17 bases between the germline ends. CDR3 length: 16 residues. The CDR3 DNA is TGTGCCAGTAGTCCACGGGACCCTTCGAGCTCCTACGAGCAGTACTTC. Its translation: CASSPRDPSSSYEQYF.

The V call is TRBV6-5, the J call TRBJ2-7; D is ambiguous. The CDR3 runs 14 residues. V was trimmed by 0 bases and J by 9 bases, leaving 15 bases between them. From germline, CDR1 is MNHEY and CDR2 SVGAGI. The DNA for the CDR3 is TGTGCCAGCAGTTACTCGGCGGCCCGAGTAGGGCAGTACTTC. Its protein is CASSYSAARVGQYF.

This clone has a handful of counts. The chain uses TRBV2 and TRBJ1-1; D uncertain. The germline V gene encodes CDR1 SNHLY and CDR2 FYNNEI. The germline V and J ends were trimmed by 6 bases and 4 bases, with 12 bases remaining between them. This CDR3 has 13 residues. CDR3 region: CASRTAPGTEAFF. The CDR3 nucleotides read TGTGCCAGCAGGACCGCCCCGGGCACTGAAGCTTTCTTT.

The chain is built from TRBV29-1 and TRBJ2-1; D gene uncertain. CDR3 length: 14 residues. Trimming left V 5 bases short and J 4 bases short, with 15 bases between. Per germline, CDR1 SQVTM and CDR2 ANQGSEA. This CDR3 reads CSVSFPPTYNEQFF. In DNA, the CDR3 is TGCAGCGTTTCTTTTCCCCCAACTTACAATGAGCAGTTCTTC.

The gene calls are TRBV28 and TRBJ1-2; no definite D call. Germline CDR1 and CDR2: MDHEN and SYDVKM. CDR3 length equals 13 residues. Trimming took off 6 bases at V and 6 bases at J, with 14 bases between the two ends. This chain's CDR3 is CASRDSTVHGYTF. The CDR3 region has the DNA TGTGCCAGCAGGGATTCAACCGTACATGGCTACACCTTC.

This clone was observed a handful of times. The genes are TRBV4-1 and TRBJ2-7; tentatively, D is TRBD1 (5 bases). Germline V gene data show CDR1 as MGHRA and CDR2 as YSYEKL. Trimming took off 1 base at V and 1 base at J, with 11 bases between the two ends. The CDR3 covers 15 residues. The CDR3 DNA reads TGCGCCAGCAGCCAAGCAATGACAGTATCCTACGAGCAGTACTTC. It translates to CASSQAMTVSYEQYF.